Described below is a single T cell receptor beta chain sequence and its context. Antigen unknown. Healthy Caucasians made up all donors. Addition of a universal primer site occurred through template switching, and cDNA carried unique molecular identifiers. TCRdb reprocessed the 5' RACE reads via MiXCR and lists one record per CDR3 protein. Here the sample spans approximately 600,000 distinct CDR3 sequences, under 8.5% being singletons. The length of the CDR3 is 14 residues. Germline V gives CDR1 SQVTM, CDR2 ANQGSEA. Trimming removed 2 bases from V and 9 bases from J; junction bases left unmatched: 8. The entry originates in a study of identical twins. Study-wide results and limits: Modelling underestimated the level of out-of-frame TCR alpha sharing observed in monozygotic twins.

This same sample was also taken into another study, of yellow fever vaccine responses in identical twins. Per that paper: After vaccination, twins' T cell response reportedly seemed partly convergent, partly personalized.

This receptor was obtained from a woman aged 18 to 35 in good health. Material: PBMCs. The gene calls are TRBV29-1 and TRBJ1-1; 11 bases map to TRBD1. The DNA for the CDR3 is TGCAGCGTTGAAACTACCAGGACAGGGGGCAAAGCTTTCTTT. This codes for CSVETTRTGGKAFF.